A single sample is the source of the 25 T cell receptor beta chains below, sequenced in a study of brain T cells in children with intractable seizures. As to time point: blood from clinic visit 5 months post-surgery; TSC patient then seizure free. Clones were read by immunoSEQ multiplex PCR, and TCRdb kept only the in-frame ones, dropping some. The data show 340,000 or so clones, approximately 93% seen once. Sequencing was performed on peripheral blood, taken 4 to 5 months after surgery. All receptors come from a boy younger than two with tuberous sclerosis and intractable seizures.

The chain recombines TRBV4-2 with TRBJ1-1; 12 bases map to TRBD1. The CDR3 spans 14 residues. With V trimmed by 1 base and J by 8 bases, 2 bases remained unmatched. Germline CDR1 reads LGHNA; CDR2 reads YNFKEQ. Here the CDR3 reads CASSQGDRGREAFF. The CDR3 coding sequence is TGTGCCAGCAGCCAAGGGGACAGGGGGCGGGAAGCTTTCTTT.

The chain has TRBV19 and TRBJ2-3; D is possibly TRBD1 (6 bases). Deletions cut 5 bases from V and 4 bases from J, with 16 bases between. Per germline, CDR1 LNHDA and CDR2 SQIVND (reference sequence). This CDR3 has 15 residues. CDR3 loop: CASSLQDRGSDTQYF. DNA for the CDR3: TGTGCCAGTAGTCTTCAGGACAGAGGATCAGATACGCAGTATTTT.

The chain combines TRBV27 with TRBJ2-1; D tentatively fits TRBD1 or TRBD2 (5 bases each). Germline V gives CDR1 MNHEY, CDR2 SMNVEV (reference sequence). Trimming took 4 bases from V and 1 from J, leaving 14 bases between them. The CDR3 has 16 amino acids. The CDR3 region is CASSWSPGGSYNEQFF. CDR3 coding DNA: TGTGCCAGCAGTTGGTCCCCTGGGGGTTCCTACAATGAGCAGTTCTTC.

This chain links TRBV5-5 with TRBJ1-3; D unclear. The germline V gene has CDR1 SGHKS and CDR2 YYEKEE (reference sequence). This CDR3 comprises 15 residues. With 3 bases removed from V and 2 bases from J, the gap between germline ends came to 12 bases. The CDR3 DNA is TGTGCCAGCAGCTCATCCTCTAGGGCTGGAAACACCATATATTTT. It codes for CASSSSSRAGNTIYF.

The rearrangement uses TRBV14 and TRBJ1-3; D call uncertain. V dropped 1 base and J dropped 0 bases, with 7 bases sitting between them. The germline CDR1 and CDR2 sequences are SGHDN and FVKESK. The CDR3 length is 15 residues. Here the CDR3 reads CASSQGRTSGNTIYF. CDR3 bases: TGTGCCAGCAGCCAAGGTCGGACCTCTGGAAACACCATATATTTT.

V usage is TRBV24-1 and J usage is TRBJ1-5; D unresolved. V shed 1 base and J shed 5 bases, with 5 bases lying between them. Germline V gives CDR1 KGHDR, CDR2 SFDVKD. The CDR3 spans 13 residues. CDR3 residues: CATSDFGDQPQHF. The CDR3 DNA follows: TGTGCCACCAGTGATTTTGGAGATCAGCCCCAGCATTTT.

V usage is TRBV6-5 and J usage is TRBJ2-2, with 7 bases matching TRBD2. V lost 6 bases and J lost 4; bases outside the gene matches: 8. Germline assignment: CDR1 MNHEY and CDR2 SVGAGI. This CDR3 is built from 15 residues. The CDR3 is CASSRGTTLTGELFF. In DNA, the CDR3 is TGTGCCAGCAGCCGGGGGACTACACTCACCGGGGAGCTGTTTTTT.

The chain couples TRBV28 to TRBJ2-7; TRBD2 matches at 10 bases. Germline loops: CDR1 MDHEN, CDR2 SYDVKM. After removal of 11 bases from V and 6 bases from J, the junction contained 13 bases not matched to a gene. The CDR3 has 14 residues. The CDR3 nucleotides are TGTGCCTCCTCCCCAGCGGGAGGGCCGATCGAGCAGTACTTC. Its protein is CASSPAGGPIEQYF.

The chain joins TRBV3-1 (or the pseudogene TRBV3-2) to TRBJ2-2; D is possibly TRBD1 (5 bases). With 4 bases removed from V and 2 bases from J, the gap between germline ends came to 17 bases. The CDR3 contains 17 residues. Germline loops: CDR1 LGHDT, CDR2 YNNKEL (reference sequence). The CDR3 coding sequence is TGTGCCAGCAGCCCTCCAGGGCAGGCGCTTAACACCGGGGAGCTGTTTTTT. Protein product: CASSPPGQALNTGELFF.

This clone was seen only a few times. This sequence joins TRBV4-2 and TRBJ1-3, with 7 bases aligning to TRBD1. Germline-derived CDR1 and CDR2 are LGHNA and YNFKEQ. V lost 3 bases to trimming and J lost 0 bases; unmatched junction nucleotides: 14. CDR3 length: 19 amino acids. Here the CDR3 DNA reads TGTGCCAGCAGCCAGGAAGTACGGGACAGAGGTCTCTCTGGAAACACCATATATTTT. Translated: CASSQEVRDRGLSGNTIYF.

The chain uses TRBV29-1 and TRBJ1-1; tentative D call: TRBD1 (6 bases). CDR3 length: 14 residues. Germline V CDR1 and CDR2: SQVTM, ANQGSEA. Trimming removed 6 bases at V and 0 bases at J, with 14 bases between. CDR3 residues: CSVLQGDMNTEAFF. The CDR3 DNA reads as TGCAGCGTCCTACAGGGCGACATGAACACTGAAGCTTTCTTT.

V usage is TRBV5-4 and J usage is TRBJ2-6; TRBD1 or TRBD2 may be the D gene (5 bases each). Trimming pared 4 bases from V and 2 bases from J, leaving 16 bases between. Germline V gene sequence: CDR1 SGHNT, CDR2 YYREEE (reference sequence). This CDR3 spans 17 amino acids. The DNA of the CDR3 is TGTGCCAGCAGCCTAGGGACCTCTCGCGCTGGGGCCAACGTCCTGACTTTC. Protein product: CASSLGTSRAGANVLTF.

The chain recombines TRBV20-1 with TRBJ1-5; D possibly corresponds to TRBD1 (5 bases). Trimming cost V 3 bases and J 1 base, with 16 bases left between them. The germline gives CDR1 DFQATT, CDR2 SNEGSKA (reference sequence). This CDR3 is 16 amino acids long. The CDR3 DNA follows: TGCAGTGCTAGTAAGCGGATAGGGGAGAGCAATCAGCCCCAGCATTTT. Protein sequence: CSASKRIGESNQPQHF.

The chain recombines TRBV27 with TRBJ2-1, with 9 bases lining up with TRBD2. The CDR3 is made up of 14 amino acids. Trimming cost V 6 bases and J 4 bases; bases outside gene matches: 4. From germline, CDR1 is MNHEY and CDR2 SMNVEV (reference sequence). DNA of the CDR3: TGTGCCAGCAGGACTAGCGGTTATTACAATGAGCAGTTCTTC. It specifies CASRTSGYYNEQFF.

The CDR3 DNA reads as TGCGCCAGCAGCCAAGGCTTTCGGTTGGACAGGGCCCCCTCCTACGAGCAGTACTTC. Residues: CASSQGFRLDRAPSYEQYF. The genes are TRBV4-1 and TRBJ2-7; 8 positions match TRBD1. Unmatched junction bases numbered 14, after V lost 1 base and J lost 0 bases. The CDR3 extends over 19 amino acids. Germline CDR1 and CDR2: MGHRA and YSYEKL.

The V call is TRBV7-9, the J call TRBJ2-7; D unclear. Germline V gene sequence: CDR1 SEHNR, CDR2 FQNEAQ (reference sequence). CDR3 size: 14 residues. V was clipped by 5 bases and J by 4 bases, with 15 bases between them. The CDR3 coding sequence is TGTGCCAGCAGCCCGCCCGGGCTTGGGTACGAGCAGTACTTC. Its translation: CASSPPGLGYEQYF.

The chain uses TRBV19 and TRBJ2-7; D possibly matches TRBD1 or TRBD2 (5 bases each). The CDR3 consists of 14 residues. In germline, CDR1 is LNHDA, CDR2 SQIVND (reference sequence). The V end lost 6 bases, the J end lost 3 bases, and 15 bases lay between the germline ends. The CDR3 DNA is TGTGCCAGTAGCCAAGGGAGTGGGGGCTACGAGCAGTACTTC. Translated: CASSQGSGGYEQYF.

The chain has TRBV5-6 and TRBJ2-4; TRBD2 matches at 10 bases. Trimming at V came to 5 bases and at J to 1 base, leaving 0 bases not matched to a gene. The CDR3 runs 14 residues. Germline V lookup: CDR1 SGHDT, CDR2 YYEEEE. CDR3 bases: TGTGCCAGCAGGACTAGCGGGGCCAAAAACATTCAGTACTTC. This codes for CASRTSGAKNIQYF.

V gene TRBV11-2 combines with J gene TRBJ2-1; D is possibly TRBD2 (5 bases). CDR3 length: 13 residues. Germline values: CDR1 SGHAT, CDR2 FQNNGV. With 0 bases removed from V and 12 bases from J, the gap between germline ends came to 12 bases. CDR3 amino acids: CASSLEILGMQFF. The DNA of the CDR3 is TGTGCCAGCAGCTTAGAAATACTAGGAATGCAGTTCTTC.

V and J are TRBV6-5 and TRBJ1-2; D gene uncertain. With 2 bases removed from V and 3 bases from J, the gap between germline ends came to 13 bases. This CDR3 is 15 amino acids long. Germline CDR1 MNHEY, CDR2 SVGAGI. CDR3 region: CASSYTEAGDYGYTF. The CDR3, as DNA: TGTGCCAGCAGTTACACAGAGGCTGGGGACTATGGCTACACCTTC.

V is TRBV7-9 and J is TRBJ2-5; D perhaps matches TRBD1 (6 bases). V lost 11 bases and J 4 bases, leaving 11 bases between the germline ends. Germline lookup yields CDR1 SEHNR and CDR2 FQNEAQ (reference sequence). CDR3 size: 11 residues. CDR3 nucleotide sequence: TGTGCCGGTAGCAGGGGAGAGACCCAGTACTTC. Protein: CAGSRGETQYF.

This chain links TRBV5-1 with TRBJ1-2; D may be TRBD1 (6 bases). Trimming stripped 2 bases from V and 8 bases from J, with 13 bases between. Germline values: CDR1 SGHRS, CDR2 YFSETQ. CDR3 length equals 13 residues. DNA of the CDR3: TGCGCCAGCAGCTTCTATCCGGGGGGCGGCTACACCTTC. Translating it yields CASSFYPGGGYTF.

The chain links TRBV19 to TRBJ1-3; D gene ambiguous. This CDR3 contains 15 residues. Germline CDR1 is LNHDA and CDR2 is SQIVND (reference sequence). V gave up 2 bases and J gave up 0 bases, with 8 bases separating them. The CDR3, as DNA: TGTGCCAGTAGTATATCTTGGGACTCTGGAAACACCATATATTTT. This translates into CASSISWDSGNTIYF.

The chain uses TRBV19 and TRBJ2-7; D is perhaps TRBD1 (5 bases). The CDR3 consists of 16 residues. Trimming removed 2 bases from V and 2 bases from J, with 16 bases in between. Germline CDR1 and CDR2: LNHDA and SQIVND (reference sequence). CDR3 bases: TGTGCCAGTAGTATAAGGGTTGGACACCCGGCCTACGAGCAGTACTTC. Translation: CASSIRVGHPAYEQYF.

V is TRBV15 and J is TRBJ2-4; D might be TRBD1 (6 bases). The germline V gene encodes CDR1 LNHNV and CDR2 YYDKDF (reference sequence). Trimming left V 3 bases short and J 0 bases short, with 15 bases between. The CDR3 has 17 residues. The CDR3 here is CATSREGRGVAKNIQYF. CDR3 in DNA: TGTGCCACCAGCAGGGAAGGCAGGGGTGTAGCCAAAAACATTCAGTACTTC. Supplemented by reference TRBV15 and TRBJ2-4, the full variable domain reads DAMVIQNPRYQVTQFGKPVTLSCSQTLNHNVMYWYQQKSSQAPKLLFHYYDKDFNNEADTPDNFQSRRPNTSFCFLDIRSPGLGDTAMYLCATSREGRGVAKNIQYFGAGTRLSVL.